The 14 T cell receptor beta chains given below trace back to one sample, sequenced in a study of cytotoxic CD8 clonotypes in ibrutinib-treated CLL. Profiling relied on immunoSEQ multiplex PCR, and the TCRdb table lists in-frame clones only, not all of them. The data hold approximately 150,000 clones, with approximately 91% observed a single time. The material sequenced was PBMCs, taken at disease progression, from a patient treated with ibrutinib. The origin of the receptors is a human donor with chronic lymphocytic leukemia.

The chain uses TRBV19 and TRBJ1-2; TRBD1 matches at 12 bases. Trimming took 11 bases from V and 7 from J; bases not matched to a gene: 11. Germline loops: CDR1 LNHDA, CDR2 SQIVND (reference sequence). The length of the CDR3 is 14 residues. The CDR3: CAVPSGTGGSGYTF. In DNA, the CDR3 is TGTGCCGTCCCGTCCGGGACAGGGGGCAGTGGCTACACCTTC.

This clone was observed a single time. The J gene is TRBJ1-5, the V gene TRBV10-3; perhaps TRBD1 as D (5 bases). This CDR3 has 14 residues. The V end lost 3 bases, the J end lost 6 bases, and 12 bases lay between the germline ends. In germline, CDR1 is ENHRY, CDR2 SYGVKD. CDR3 bases: TGTGCCATCAGTGAAGGAGGGGCAACTCAGCCCCAGCATTTT. This codes for CAISEGGATQPQHF.

V usage is TRBV11-2 and J usage is TRBJ1-1, with D tentatively TRBD1 (5 bases). V lost 7 bases, J lost 0 bases, and 12 bases lay in between. Germline loops: CDR1 SGHAT, CDR2 FQNNGV. The CDR3 covers 14 residues. The CDR3 nucleotides read TGTGCCAGCACCCCAGAGGGGATGAACACTGAAGCTTTCTTT. This gives the protein CASTPEGMNTEAFF.

This chain links TRBV6-6 with TRBJ1-1; no clear D gene. The germline V gene encodes CDR1 MNHNY and CDR2 SVGAGI (reference sequence). The CDR3 contains 14 residues. V was clipped by 5 bases and J by 0 bases, with 10 bases between them. CDR3 sequence reads: CASSTGSMNTEAFF. Here the CDR3 DNA reads TGTGCCAGCAGTACCGGGTCCATGAACACTGAAGCTTTCTTT.

V gene TRBV10-1 combines with J gene TRBJ1-5, with TRBD1 matching 8 bases. Germline CDR1 is WNHNN and CDR2 is SYGVQD (reference sequence). The CDR3 consists of 18 residues. Germline trimming cut 2 bases from V and 0 bases from J; bases unmatched to any gene: 9. The CDR3 here is CASSEIKGQDHSNQPQHF. CDR3 DNA sequence: TGCGCCAGCAGTGAGATTAAGGGACAGGACCATAGCAATCAGCCCCAGCATTTT.

This chain uses TRBV5-5 with TRBJ1-1; no definite D call. V lost 1 base, J lost 0 bases, and 13 bases lay in between. CDR3 length equals 16 residues. The germline CDR1 and CDR2 sequences are SGHKS and YYEKEE (reference sequence). The CDR3 region is CASSLSRSLMNTEAFF. The CDR3 DNA reads TGTGCCAGCAGCTTGAGTCGGAGCCTCATGAACACTGAAGCTTTCTTT.

This chain joins TRBV23-1 and TRBJ1-5; 10 bases agree with TRBD1. TRBV23-1 is annotated as an ORF whose role is uncertain. The CDR3 consists of 17 residues. Trimming at V came to 3 bases and at J to 4 bases, leaving 9 bases not matched to a gene. The CDR3 nucleotides are TGCGCCAGCAGTCAGCCGAAAGGGACAGGGGATAATCAGCCCCAGCATTTT. Translated: CASSQPKGTGDNQPQHF.

This clone was seen many times. This sequence joins TRBV4-3 and TRBJ1-5, with 8 nucleotides matching TRBD1. Trimming cost V 0 bases and J 7 bases; bases outside gene matches: 8. CDR3 size: 16 residues. From germline, CDR1 is LGHNA and CDR2 YSLEER. CDR3 amino acids: CASSQDGGQGSQPQHF. The CDR3, as DNA: TGCGCCAGCAGCCAAGATGGAGGACAGGGAAGCCAGCCCCAGCATTTT.

The chain employs TRBV10-1 and TRBJ2-1; D is ambiguous. Germline V gives CDR1 WNHNN, CDR2 SYGVQD (reference sequence). CDR3 length equals 14 residues. V was cut by 4 bases and J by 1 base, with 8 bases left in between. For the CDR3, the DNA is TGCGCCAGCAGTGTGGCAATTTCCTACAATGAGCAGTTCTTC. Amino acids: CASSVAISYNEQFF.

The genes are TRBV30 and TRBJ1-1, with TRBD1 matching over 7 bases. The CDR3 runs to 14 residues. Germline loops: CDR1 GTSNPN, CDR2 SVGIG (reference sequence). J lost 2 bases, V lost 2 bases, and 5 bases had no gene match. The CDR3 spells CAWSFGTDNTEAFF. The CDR3 DNA reads TGTGCCTGGAGTTTCGGGACAGACAACACTGAAGCTTTCTTT.

This clone was seen a single time. The chain uses TRBV5-4 and TRBJ2-7, with D tentatively TRBD2 (6 bases). Deletions cut 0 bases from V and 4 bases from J, with 14 bases between. CDR3 length: 15 amino acids. Germline V lookup: CDR1 SGHNT, CDR2 YYREEE (reference sequence). CDR3 DNA: TGTGCCAGCAGCTTGGACGGCGGGGCGGGGTACGAGCAGTACTTC. It encodes CASSLDGGAGYEQYF. The complete variable domain, with remaining parts taken from reference TRBV5-4 and TRBJ2-7, reads ETGVTQSPTHLIKTRGQQVTLRCSSQSGHNTVSWYQQALGQGPQFIFQYYREEENGRGNFPPRFSGLQFPNYSSELNVNALELDDSALYLCASSLDGGAGYEQYFGPGTRLTVT.

V is TRBV27 and J is TRBJ2-6; 10 nucleotides align to TRBD1. The J segment lost 4 bases and the V segment lost 5 bases, leaving 2 bases of the junction unmatched. This CDR3 spans 15 amino acids. The germline V gene encodes CDR1 MNHEY and CDR2 SMNVEV (reference sequence). CDR3 amino acids: CASSDRGPGANVLTF. The CDR3 DNA reads TGTGCCAGCAGTGACAGGGGGCCCGGGGCCAACGTCCTGACTTTC. The entire variable domain, with the rest obtained from reference TRBV27 and TRBJ2-6, is as follows: EAQVTQNPRYLITVTGKKLTVTCSQNMNHEYMSWYRQDPGLGLRQIYYSMNVEVTDKGDVPEGYKVSRKEKRNFPLILESPSPNQTSLYFCASSDRGPGANVLTFGAGSRLTVL.

The chain carries TRBV11-2 and TRBJ1-5; 7 bases are a match to TRBD1. Germline V CDR1 and CDR2: SGHAT, FQNNGV. This CDR3 contains 15 residues. The trim removed 5 bases at V and 2 bases at J, leaving 6 bases unmatched. CDR3 loop: CASSATGLRNQPQHF. CDR3 bases: TGTGCCAGCAGCGCGACAGGGCTGCGCAATCAGCCCCAGCATTTT. The whole variable domain, remainder taken from reference TRBV11-2 and TRBJ1-5, is EAGVAQSPRYKIIEKRQSVAFWCNPISGHATLYWYQQILGQGPKLLIQFQNNGVVDDSQLPKDRFSAERLKGVDSTLKIQPAKLEDSAVYLCASSATGLRNQPQHFGDGTRLSIL.

The rearrangement uses TRBV5-5 and TRBJ1-5; TRBD1 is a possible D gene (6 bases). Deletions cut 2 bases from V and 1 base from J, with 10 bases between. The CDR3 is 15 residues long. Per the germline V gene, CDR1 is SGHKS and CDR2 is YYEKEE (reference sequence). In DNA form, the CDR3 reads TGTGCCAGCAGCTTAGGGACACCGAGCAATCAGCCCCAGCATTTT. It codes for CASSLGTPSNQPQHF. The whole variable domain, filled in from reference TRBV5-5 and TRBJ1-5, reads DAGVTQSPTHLIKTRGQQVTLRCSPISGHKSVSWYQQVLGQGPQFIFQYYEKEERGRGNFPDRFSARQFPNYSSELNVNALLLGDSALYLCASSLGTPSNQPQHFGDGTRLSIL.